This T cell receptor (beta chain) came from a study of monozygotic twins with cystic fibrosis. The length of the CDR3 is 18 residues. Losses at the gene ends were 1 base for V and 5 bases for J; bases not matched to a gene: 17. CDR1 and CDR2 (germline): SGHDT, YYEEEE. Produced via immunoSEQ multiplex PCR; TCRdb's table is partial and in-frame only. The sample has approximately 25,000 clones; approximately 90% are singletons. This sequence was found in a girl aged 2 to 9 with cystic fibrosis. Specimen: blood. The chain couples TRBV5-6 to TRBJ2-5; the match to TRBD2 covers 7 bases. The CDR3 DNA sequence: TGTGCCAGCAGCTTGCCGGCGGGGGTAACGAGTGGTCGCGAGACCCAGTACTTC. Translating gives CASSLPAGVTSGRETQYF. Complete variable domain (other parts from reference TRBV5-6 and TRBJ2-5): DAGVTQSPTHLIKTRGQQVTLRCSPKSGHDTVSWYQQALGQGPQFIFQYYEEEERQRGNFPDRFSGHQFPNYSSELNVNALLLGDSALYLCASSLPAGVTSGRETQYFGPGTRLLVL.